This passage covers 15 T cell receptor beta chains from one sample sequenced in a study of T cells expressing NK-cell markers (dated by TCRdb to about 2020). The receptor library was made with 5' RACE. This sample was sequenced with an Illumina HiSeq 2000. TCRdb reprocessed the reads, and each CDR3 protein sequence is entered once, without DNA. In this sample's table one finds 350,000 to 500,000 distinct CDR3 sequences. Clones ranked in the top ten supply 7.3% of the sample. What was sequenced was blood T cells: a sorted CD56 or NKG2C T cell subset, CD4+ or CD8+ T cells, or bulk PBMC T cells (not recorded which). Receptors originate from a woman between 18 and 70 years old in good health.

The chain employs TRBV3-1 and TRBJ1-5; no DNA is available, so the TRBD1 call from TCRdb remains unchecked. The CDR3 covers 17 residues. Germline lookup yields CDR1 LGHDT and CDR2 YNNKEL (reference sequence). The CDR3 loop reads CASSQSKTGTYNQPQHF.

V is TRBV12-3 or TRBV12-4 and J is TRBJ2-4; TCRdb picks TRBD1, but there is no DNA to check that call. This CDR3 region has 18 residues. The CDR3 sequence: CASSYPGGLGIAKNIQYF.

This rearrangement joins TRBV12-3 or TRBV12-4 to TRBJ2-2. There are 12 residues in the CDR3. CDR3 sequence: CASSGDTGELFF.

The chain employs TRBV24-1 and TRBJ2-1; TCRdb outputs TRBD1, but without DNA this stays unchecked. The CDR3 is made up of 16 amino acids. In germline, CDR1 is KGHDR, CDR2 SFDVKD. The CDR3 sequence is CATSDLGTGVGNEQFF.

This chain joins TRBV20-1 and TRBJ2-1; TCRdb outputs TRBD2, but without DNA this stays unchecked. Germline CDR1 DFQATT, CDR2 SNEGSKA (reference sequence). The CDR3 runs 15 residues. The CDR3 here is CSADLGTSGPNEQFF.

This chain connects TRBV30 to TRBJ1-1. The V gene's germline CDR1 is GTSNPN and CDR2 SVGIG (reference sequence). The CDR3 totals 14 residues. CDR3: CAWRGGMDNTEAFF.

The rearrangement uses TRBV6-1 and TRBJ2-2; as DNA is missing, the TRBD1 call by TCRdb cannot be tested. The germline CDR1 and CDR2 sequences are MNHNS and SASEGT. CDR3 length: 19 residues. The CDR3 spells CASSPVLGRAQGNAGELFF.

The rearrangement joins TRBV28 to TRBJ2-7. The CDR3 covers 13 residues. The germline CDR1 and CDR2 sequences are MDHEN and SYDVKM. The CDR3 loop is CASSLWMGYEQYF.

The V gene is TRBV25-1, the J gene TRBJ2-1; the D call from TCRdb, TRBD2, cannot be confirmed without DNA. Germline CDR1 reads MGHDK; CDR2 reads SYGVNS. This CDR3 spans 15 amino acids. The CDR3 region is CASSALSGGGNEQFF.

The chain couples TRBV19 to TRBJ2-5; the TCRdb call, TRBD2, lacks DNA for checking. Germline V CDR1 and CDR2: LNHDA, SQIVND (reference sequence). This CDR3 comprises 13 residues. The CDR3 sequence: CASASGYQETQYF.

The CDR3 reads CASSFQGGGTEAFF. The J gene is TRBJ1-1, the V gene TRBV5-1; TCRdb selects TRBD1, and the lack of DNA leaves this call unchecked. The CDR3 spans 14 residues. Germline V gene sequence: CDR1 SGHRS, CDR2 YFSETQ. Together with reference TRBV5-1 and TRBJ1-1, the CDR3 gives the full variable domain: KAGVTQTPRYLIKTRGQQVTLSCSPISGHRSVSWYQQTPGQGLQFLFEYFSETQRNKGNFPGRFSGRQFSNSRSEMNVSTLELGDSALYLCASSFQGGGTEAFFGQGTRLTVV.

This rearrangement joins TRBV5-1 to TRBJ2-7; the D gene TCRdb calls, TRBD2, cannot be checked with no DNA. The germline V gene has CDR1 SGHRS and CDR2 YFSETQ. CDR3 size: 14 residues. The CDR3 reads CASRLAGDAYEQYF.

The chain joins TRBV11-2 to TRBJ2-3. CDR1 is SGHAT, CDR2 FQNNGV, per germline. The CDR3 consists of 16 residues. CDR3 sequence: CASSLDRGYSTDTQYF.

This rearrangement joins TRBV5-1 to TRBJ2-5; the D call from TCRdb, TRBD1, cannot be confirmed without DNA. CDR3 length equals 15 residues. Germline lookup yields CDR1 SGHRS and CDR2 YFSETQ. This CDR3 is CASSLVDGGQETQYF.

The rearrangement uses TRBV3-1 and TRBJ1-2; the D call of TRBD1 rests on TCRdb alone, since no DNA is present to check it. The CDR3 totals 13 residues. Germline CDR1 LGHDT, CDR2 YNNKEL (reference sequence). The CDR3 loop reads CASTRQGASGYTF.